Listed below are T cell receptor beta chains from one sample, sequenced in a study of T cell responses to AZD1222 COVID-19 vaccine. TCRdb's copy holds only in-frame clones and misses some; the assay was immunoSEQ multiplex PCR. The sample contains about 150,000 clones, roughly nine tenths of which appear only once. This sample comprised peripheral blood, obtained after recovery from COVID-19. The source of these receptors is an adult who had recovered from COVID-19. The CDR3 runs from the conserved cysteine through the conserved F or W. Fields, in order: D gene, V gene, CDR3 length, clone size, J gene, CDR3 DNA, CDR3 protein. The D gene is left open where the match is weak. Clone size appears in some rows only: once, few, many, or a class for an expanded clone.

TRBD2	TRBV3-1/TRBV3-2	15	-	TRBJ2-5	TGTGCCAGCAGCCATCACGGGACTAGCGGCGGGACCCAGTACTTC	CASSHHGTSGGTQYF
-	TRBV3-1/TRBV3-2	13	-	TRBJ1-2	TGTGCCAGCACCCCGAACGAGGGTTATGGCTACACCTTC	CASTPNEGYGYTF
-	TRBV7-2	16	-	TRBJ1-4	TGTGCCAGCAGGACCGAGGGGAGCGCAACTAATGAAAAACTGTTTTTT	CASRTEGSATNEKLFF
-	TRBV15	14	-	TRBJ2-1	TGTGCCACCAGCACTGGACCCGCCTACAATGAGCAGTTCTTC	CATSTGPAYNEQFF
-	TRBV5-1	13	-	TRBJ2-7	TGCGCCAGCAGGGCGGGCCCCCCCTACGAGCAGTACTTC	CASRAGPPYEQYF
-	TRBV5-4	16	few	TRBJ2-2	TGTGCCAGCAGCGGAACCCCGGGCCTGAACACCGGGGAGCTGTTTTTT	CASSGTPGLNTGELFF
TRBD1	TRBV6-1	17	-	TRBJ2-7	TGTGCCAGCAGCGAAACGAGGGGACAGGGGACGAGGAGCGAGCAGTACTTC	CASSETRGQGTRSEQYF
-	TRBV27	14	-	TRBJ1-2	TGTGCCAGCAGTTCCAATGCAGGGATTAATGGCTACACCTTC	CASSSNAGINGYTF
-	TRBV18	15	-	TRBJ2-4	TGTGCCAGCTCACCACCTTCCCTGGCCAAAAACATTCAGTACTTC	CASSPPSLAKNIQYF
TRBD2	TRBV7-2	16	once	TRBJ2-1	TGTGCCAGCAGCTCCCGGACTAGCGGGGACTACAATGAGCAGTTCTTC	CASSSRTSGDYNEQFF
-	TRBV28	15	once	TRBJ1-1	TGTGCCAGCAGTTTAGTGACGGCTGGGGAGACTGAAGCTTTCTTT	CASSLVTAGETEAFF
-	TRBV28	18	-	TRBJ2-7	TGTGCCAGCAGTTTATACCTCCGGGAGAGGGGGCACTCCTACGAGCAGTACTTC	CASSLYLRERGHSYEQYF
-	TRBV6-2/TRBV6-3	14	-	TRBJ1-5	TGTGCCAGCAGTTACTCCGGCAGTAATCAGCCCCAGCATTTT	CASSYSGSNQPQHF
-	TRBV5-1	16	-	TRBJ1-3	TGCGCCAGCACGTTAGGGACGGGGCTCTCTGGAAACACCATATATTTT	CASTLGTGLSGNTIYF
TRBD1	TRBV11-2	14	-	TRBJ1-6	TGTGCCAGCAGCTTAAACACAGGGGGTTCACCCCTCCACTTT	CASSLNTGGSPLHF
TRBD1	TRBV11-1	16	-	TRBJ1-1	TGTGCCAGCAGCTTGACCCGGACAGGGGGGAACACTGAAGCTTTCTTT	CASSLTRTGGNTEAFF
-	TRBV13	13	-	TRBJ2-1	TGTGCCAGCAGCCCCCAGGGTTCCGACGAGCAGTTCTTC	CASSPQGSDEQFF
TRBD2	TRBV27	14	-	TRBJ2-7	TGTGCCAGCAGTTTAGTAGCGGGTGCCTACGAGCAGTACTTC	CASSLVAGAYEQYF
-	TRBV3-1/TRBV3-2	12	-	TRBJ2-3	TGTGCCAGCAGCCCTGACAGGGATACGCAGTATTTT	CASSPDRDTQYF
-	TRBV29-1	13	-	TRBJ2-1	TGCAGCGTTGAAAAGGGGGTTGGCAATGAGCAGTTCTTC	CSVEKGVGNEQFF
-	TRBV11-2	12	-	TRBJ1-2	TGTGCCAGCAGCTCCGAGGAGGTCGGCTACACCTTC	CASSSEEVGYTF
TRBD1	TRBV12-3/TRBV12-4	11	-	TRBJ1-2	TGTGCCAGCACCCTTTCTGGGACAGGGACCTTC	CASTLSGTGTF
-	TRBV9	16	-	TRBJ1-4	TGTGCCAGCAGCGTAGATTCAGGGAAGATGAATGAAAAACTGTTTTTT	CASSVDSGKMNEKLFF
TRBD1	TRBV6-1	14	-	TRBJ1-5	TGTGCCAGCAGCCCAGACAGGGGGGGCCAGCCCCAGCATTTT	CASSPDRGGQPQHF
-	TRBV19	13	-	TRBJ2-7	TGTGCCAGTAGTATAGGTGGGACGGACGAGCAGTACTTC	CASSIGGTDEQYF
-	TRBV13	13	-	TRBJ1-1	TGTGCCAGCAGCTTTTACAGAAACACTGAAGCTTTCTTT	CASSFYRNTEAFF
-	TRBV7-3	15	-	TRBJ2-1	TGTGCCAGCAGCTCCAGTCCGGCGTGGGCGAATGAGCAGTTCTTC	CASSSSPAWANEQFF
-	TRBV11-3	13	once	TRBJ2-1	TGTGCCAGCAGCTCCTCGACTGGGGATGAGCAGTTCTTC	CASSSSTGDEQFF
-	TRBV9	15	-	TRBJ1-1	TGTGCCAGCAGCGTAATCCCGACCGGGCCCACTGAAGCTTTCTTT	CASSVIPTGPTEAFF
-	TRBV3-1/TRBV3-2	14	-	TRBJ1-1	TGTGCCAGCAGCCTGGGGGGGGCGAACACTGAAGCTTTCTTT	CASSLGGANTEAFF
-	TRBV6-2/TRBV6-3	14	few	TRBJ1-1	TGTGCCAGCAGTACCACGGGGGGGGAAACTGAAGCTTTCTTT	CASSTTGGETEAFF
-	TRBV19	16	-	TRBJ1-2	TGTGCCAGTACCTCCCCGGCGGCCCCAAAATGGGATGGCTACACCTTC	CASTSPAAPKWDGYTF
-	TRBV15	17	-	TRBJ1-2	TGTGCCACCAGCAGAGAGTATGAGCGGACAGTTCCAGGGGGCTACACCTTC	CATSREYERTVPGGYTF
-	TRBV7-3	15	-	TRBJ2-7	TGTGCCAGCAGCGTTAACAAGATTGGCCCCTACGAGCAGTACTTC	CASSVNKIGPYEQYF
-	TRBV29-1	14	-	TRBJ2-3	TGCAGCGTTGAAGACCGAAGCCCCACAGATACGCAGTATTTT	CSVEDRSPTDTQYF
TRBD1	TRBV7-2	15	-	TRBJ1-2	TGTGCCAGCAGCGAACAGGGGTCGGCTAACTATGGCTACACCTTC	CASSEQGSANYGYTF
TRBD1	TRBV5-1	14	-	TRBJ2-5	TGCGCCAGCAGCCTAGACAGGGGAGGAGAGACCCAGTACTTC	CASSLDRGGETQYF
-	TRBV5-1	14	-	TRBJ2-2	TGCGCCAGTAACCGGGACCCGAACACCGGGGAGCTGTTTTTT	CASNRDPNTGELFF
TRBD1	TRBV6-1	16	-	TRBJ1-2	TGTGCCAGCAGTGGAGGGACGGTGGCAGGGGGCGTTGGCTACACCTTC	CASSGGTVAGGVGYTF
-	TRBV5-1	14	-	TRBJ1-2	TGCGCCAGCAGCTCGGAGGTCACAGCGAAAGGCTACACCTTC	CASSSEVTAKGYTF
-	TRBV11-3	13	-	TRBJ2-1	TGTGCCAGCAGCTTATCGGATAACAATGAGCAGTTCTTC	CASSLSDNNEQFF
TRBD2	TRBV3-1/TRBV3-2	15	-	TRBJ2-4	TGTGCCAGCACCGGTCCGGGGGGAGCCAAAAACATTCAGTACTTC	CASTGPGGAKNIQYF
TRBD1	TRBV5-1	15	-	TRBJ1-4	TGCGCCAGCAGCTTCAATGGTCAGGGGGATGAAAAACTGTTTTTT	CASSFNGQGDEKLFF
-	TRBV2	11	few	TRBJ1-1	TGTGCCAGCCGAGAGGACACTGAAGCTTTCTTT	CASREDTEAFF
-	TRBV4-3	15	-	TRBJ1-6	TGCGCCAGCAGCCATGTCCGGGGTTCCAATTCACCCCTCCACTTT	CASSHVRGSNSPLHF
-	TRBV4-2	16	-	TRBJ2-3	TGTGCCAGCAGCCAAGAAGGGGGGGCCGGCACAGATACGCAGTATTTT	CASSQEGGAGTDTQYF